Listed below are T cell receptor beta chains from one sample, sequenced in a study of blood T cell repertoires in COVID-19. Libraries were prepared by immunoSEQ multiplex PCR; TCRdb keeps only in-frame clonotypes and omits some of them. The sample shows some 290,000 clones, approximately 87% of them seen only once. The source material was peripheral blood. Receptors were obtained from a man aged 55 to 70 who had recovered from COVID-19. CDR3s include the opening cysteine and the closing phenylalanine or tryptophan. A D gene is named only where the DNA matches it firmly. Clone size is stated in some rows and not others, as once, few, many or a class when expanded.

v_call: TRBV2; d_call: NA; j_call: TRBJ2-2; clone_size: NA; cdr3_nt: TGTGCCAGCACCGCGGCCCTCACCGGGGAGCTGTTTTTT; cdr3_aa: CASTAALTGELFF
v_call: TRBV7-6; d_call: NA; j_call: TRBJ2-1; clone_size: NA; cdr3_nt: TGTGCCAGCAGCTTAAGCCCCCAAGCTGGCAATGAGCAGTTCTTC; cdr3_aa: CASSLSPQAGNEQFF
v_call: TRBV16; d_call: NA; j_call: TRBJ2-7; clone_size: NA; cdr3_nt: TGTGCCAGCAGCCAATCGATAGGAGGGAACGAGCAGTACTTC; cdr3_aa: CASSQSIGGNEQYF
v_call: TRBV19; d_call: NA; j_call: TRBJ2-7; clone_size: few; cdr3_nt: TGTGCCAGTAGTATCAGTCTCAACACGGGTGAGCAGTACTTC; cdr3_aa: CASSISLNTGEQYF
v_call: TRBV6-6; d_call: NA; j_call: TRBJ1-1; clone_size: NA; cdr3_nt: TGTGCCAGCAGTTCAGTACAGAATACTGAAGCTTTCTTT; cdr3_aa: CASSSVQNTEAFF
v_call: TRBV7-6; d_call: NA; j_call: TRBJ1-3; clone_size: NA; cdr3_nt: TGTGCCAACCGGAGCACCATATATTTT; cdr3_aa: CANRSTIYF
v_call: TRBV19; d_call: TRBD1; j_call: TRBJ1-2; clone_size: NA; cdr3_nt: TGTGCCAGTAGTCGAAGGACAGGACATTATGGCTACACCTTC; cdr3_aa: CASSRRTGHYGYTF
v_call: TRBV5-1; d_call: NA; j_call: TRBJ2-7; clone_size: NA; cdr3_nt: TGCGCCAGCAGCTTGGTGTTTCGGCAGGGTTTACCCTACGAGCAGTACTTC; cdr3_aa: CASSLVFRQGLPYEQYF
v_call: TRBV2; d_call: NA; j_call: TRBJ1-6; clone_size: NA; cdr3_nt: TGTGCCAGCAGGCGACTCGGTCGGGACTATAATTCACCCCTCCACTTT; cdr3_aa: CASRRLGRDYNSPLHF
v_call: TRBV5-4; d_call: NA; j_call: TRBJ2-5; clone_size: NA; cdr3_nt: TGTGCCAGCAGCTTAGGAGGACCCCAAGAGACCCAGTACTTC; cdr3_aa: CASSLGGPQETQYF
v_call: TRBV5-4; d_call: NA; j_call: TRBJ2-5; clone_size: NA; cdr3_nt: TGTGCCAGCAGCTTGAAGGTCGGGAAAGAGACCCAGTACTTC; cdr3_aa: CASSLKVGKETQYF
v_call: TRBV7-3; d_call: NA; j_call: TRBJ1-1; clone_size: NA; cdr3_nt: TGTGCCAGCAGCTTATCGGCAGGGGCGGTGAACACTGAAGCTTTCTTT; cdr3_aa: CASSLSAGAVNTEAFF
v_call: TRBV5-4; d_call: NA; j_call: TRBJ1-2; clone_size: NA; cdr3_nt: TGTGCCAGCATCGATGATCAGGGAAGGAGCTATGGCTACACCTTC; cdr3_aa: CASIDDQGRSYGYTF
v_call: TRBV6-5; d_call: TRBD2; j_call: TRBJ2-7; clone_size: few; cdr3_nt: TGTGCCAGCAGTTACTCGGCTAGCGGGAGTATGGTCGGGCAGTACTTC; cdr3_aa: CASSYSASGSMVGQYF
v_call: TRBV2; d_call: NA; j_call: TRBJ2-2; clone_size: NA; cdr3_nt: TGTGCCAGCAGGACAGCGAACACCGGGGAGCTGTTTTTT; cdr3_aa: CASRTANTGELFF
v_call: TRBV3-1/TRBV3-2; d_call: TRBD2; j_call: TRBJ2-3; clone_size: NA; cdr3_nt: TGTGCCAGCAGCCAAGACCCGCTAGCGGGGGGGCGCACAGATACGCAGTATTTT; cdr3_aa: CASSQDPLAGGRTDTQYF
v_call: TRBV15; d_call: TRBD1; j_call: TRBJ2-5; clone_size: NA; cdr3_nt: TGTGCCACCAGCAGAGGCGAACAGGGGCAAGAGACCCAGTACTTC; cdr3_aa: CATSRGEQGQETQYF
v_call: TRBV5-5; d_call: NA; j_call: TRBJ1-1; clone_size: NA; cdr3_nt: TGTGCCAGCAGCTTGGGTGCGAATAGGGGGAACACTGAAGCTTTCTTT; cdr3_aa: CASSLGANRGNTEAFF
v_call: TRBV6-5; d_call: TRBD2; j_call: TRBJ2-7; clone_size: NA; cdr3_nt: TGTGCCAGCAGTTACTACGGACTAGCGGGAGACAACGAGCAGTACTTC; cdr3_aa: CASSYYGLAGDNEQYF
v_call: TRBV7-3; d_call: NA; j_call: TRBJ2-2; clone_size: NA; cdr3_nt: TGTGCCAGCAGCTTAGACCCGGGGAGGACCGGGGAGCTGTTTTTT; cdr3_aa: CASSLDPGRTGELFF
v_call: TRBV7-2; d_call: TRBD2; j_call: TRBJ2-1; clone_size: NA; cdr3_nt: TGTGCCAGCAGCTCCCTAGCGGGAGTTTACAATGAGCAGTTCTTC; cdr3_aa: CASSSLAGVYNEQFF
v_call: TRBV5-1; d_call: NA; j_call: TRBJ2-1; clone_size: NA; cdr3_nt: TGCGCCAGCAGTGAGGGTAGCACACCCTACAATGAGCAGTTCTTC; cdr3_aa: CASSEGSTPYNEQFF
v_call: TRBV30; d_call: NA; j_call: TRBJ1-2; clone_size: NA; cdr3_nt: TGTGCCTGGTTGGGACAAAACTATGGCTACACCTTC; cdr3_aa: CAWLGQNYGYTF
v_call: TRBV15; d_call: TRBD1; j_call: TRBJ1-6; clone_size: NA; cdr3_nt: TGTGCCACCAGCAGACCCCAACAGGGGGCACTTTTAAATTCACCCCTCCACTTT; cdr3_aa: CATSRPQQGALLNSPLHF
v_call: TRBV5-8; d_call: NA; j_call: TRBJ2-4; clone_size: NA; cdr3_nt: TGTGCCAGCAGCTTGGCCGAGGGTCGGAAAAACATTCAGTACTTC; cdr3_aa: CASSLAEGRKNIQYF
v_call: TRBV11-2; d_call: TRBD1; j_call: TRBJ1-2; clone_size: NA; cdr3_nt: TGTGCCAGCAGTCGCCGGGACAGACCTCTTTTTAACTATGGCTACACCTTC; cdr3_aa: CASSRRDRPLFNYGYTF
v_call: TRBV19; d_call: TRBD2; j_call: TRBJ2-5; clone_size: NA; cdr3_nt: TGTGCCAGTAGTGGGGGACTAGCCGAAGAGACCCAGTACTTC; cdr3_aa: CASSGGLAEETQYF
v_call: TRBV14; d_call: NA; j_call: TRBJ2-2; clone_size: NA; cdr3_nt: TGTGCCAGCAGCCTGACGAGGCACCCCGGGGAGCTGTTTTTT; cdr3_aa: CASSLTRHPGELFF
v_call: TRBV9; d_call: NA; j_call: TRBJ2-1; clone_size: NA; cdr3_nt: TGTGCCAGCAGCGTAGGGGCAATCTACAATGAGCAGTTCTTC; cdr3_aa: CASSVGAIYNEQFF
v_call: TRBV6-5; d_call: TRBD1; j_call: TRBJ1-5; clone_size: few; cdr3_nt: TGTGCCAGCAGCCAACAGGGGTTTAGCAATCAGCCCCAGCATTTT; cdr3_aa: CASSQQGFSNQPQHF
v_call: TRBV15; d_call: NA; j_call: TRBJ2-1; clone_size: NA; cdr3_nt: TGTGCCACCAGCAGAGAAGGGAGCACCTACAATGAGCAGTTCTTC; cdr3_aa: CATSREGSTYNEQFF
v_call: TRBV7-7; d_call: NA; j_call: TRBJ2-5; clone_size: NA; cdr3_nt: TGTGCCAGCAGCCCCTCCCGACTCGCCCAAGAGACCCAGTACTTC; cdr3_aa: CASSPSRLAQETQYF
v_call: TRBV4-1; d_call: TRBD2; j_call: TRBJ2-1; clone_size: NA; cdr3_nt: TGCGCCAGCAGCTTCCGGACTAGCGGAACCTACAATGAGCAGTTCTTC; cdr3_aa: CASSFRTSGTYNEQFF
v_call: TRBV28; d_call: TRBD2; j_call: TRBJ2-3; clone_size: NA; cdr3_nt: TGTGCCAGCAGTCTCCCTAGCGGGGAAAGCACAGATACGCAGTATTTT; cdr3_aa: CASSLPSGESTDTQYF
v_call: TRBV2; d_call: TRBD1; j_call: TRBJ1-4; clone_size: NA; cdr3_nt: TGTGCCAGCAGTGCGAACAGGGGGGGGAATGAAAAACTGTTTTTT; cdr3_aa: CASSANRGGNEKLFF
v_call: TRBV5-1; d_call: TRBD2; j_call: TRBJ2-2; clone_size: NA; cdr3_nt: TGCGCCAGCAGCCAACGGGCGATAGCGGGAGGCTCTACGAACACCGGGGAGCTGTTTTTT; cdr3_aa: CASSQRAIAGGSTNTGELFF